This T cell receptor (beta chain) was sequenced for a study of immune evolution from preneoplasia to lung adenocarcinoma. Study as a whole: HLA loss of heterozygosity: roughly 7.5% AIS, approximately 15% MIA, approximately 31% ADC, none AAH.

Clones were read by immunoSEQ multiplex PCR, and TCRdb kept only the in-frame ones, dropping some. The profile shows roughly 9,200 clones, over 75% of them singletons. Remarks on this clone: What it recognizes is unknown.

The study's findings and limits: Normal lung had highest clonality; later lesions appeared denser, more diverse. From normal lung to invasive adenocarcinoma, top clone frequencies appeared to decrease. T cell clonality was higher in KRAS-mutant than EGFR-mutant or wild-type nodules.

The TCR was taken from a donor older than 65 with lung adenocarcinoma. What was sequenced was FFPE minimally invasive lung adenocarcinoma tissue.

The DNA for the CDR3 is TGTGCCAGCAGTTACTCGGACTGGGGCGTCGAGCAGTTCTTC. It yields the protein CASSYSDWGVEQFF. This chain links TRBV6-6 with TRBJ2-1, with D perhaps given as TRBD1 or TRBD2 (5 bases each). This CDR3 has 14 residues. V lost 0 bases to trimming and J lost 10 bases, with 13 bases between them. CDR1 and CDR2 (germline): MNHNY, SVGAGI (reference sequence).